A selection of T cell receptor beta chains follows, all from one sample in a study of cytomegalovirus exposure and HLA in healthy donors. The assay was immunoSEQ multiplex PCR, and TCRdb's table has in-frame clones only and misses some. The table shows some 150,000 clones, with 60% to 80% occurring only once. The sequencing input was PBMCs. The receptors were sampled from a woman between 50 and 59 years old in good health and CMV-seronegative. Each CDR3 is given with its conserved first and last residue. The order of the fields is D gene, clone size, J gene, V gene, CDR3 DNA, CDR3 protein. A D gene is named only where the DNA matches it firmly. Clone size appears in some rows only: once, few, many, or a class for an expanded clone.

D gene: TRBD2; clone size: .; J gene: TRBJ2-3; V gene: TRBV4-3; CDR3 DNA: TGCGCCAGCAGCCATTCCGGGACTAGCGGCACAGATACGCAGTATTTT; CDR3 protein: CASSHSGTSGTDTQYF
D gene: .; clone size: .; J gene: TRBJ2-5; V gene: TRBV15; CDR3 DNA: TGTGCCACCAGCAGAGCAGGGGTCTACCAAGAGACCCAGTACTTC; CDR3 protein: CATSRAGVYQETQYF
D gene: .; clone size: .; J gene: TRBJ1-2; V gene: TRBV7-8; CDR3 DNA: TGTGCCAGCAGCTTACCTCGAGACTATGGCTACACCTTC; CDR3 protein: CASSLPRDYGYTF
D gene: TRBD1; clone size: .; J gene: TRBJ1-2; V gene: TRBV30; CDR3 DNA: TGTGCCTGGAGTTCGGACAGGGGCTTCTATGGCTACACCTTC; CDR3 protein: CAWSSDRGFYGYTF
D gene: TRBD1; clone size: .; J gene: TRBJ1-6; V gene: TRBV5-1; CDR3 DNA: TGCGCCAGCAGCTTGGGGGATGACAGGGAATCACCCCTCCACTTT; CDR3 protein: CASSLGDDRESPLHF
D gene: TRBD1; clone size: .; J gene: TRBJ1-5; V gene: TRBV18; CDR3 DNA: TGTGCCAGCTCACCGGCTATACCGGGACAGGGTAATCAGCCCCAGCATTTT; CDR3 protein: CASSPAIPGQGNQPQHF
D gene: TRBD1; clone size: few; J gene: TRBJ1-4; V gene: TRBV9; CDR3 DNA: TGTGCCAGCAGCGCATGGACAGGAACTAATGAAAAACTGTTTTTT; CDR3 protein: CASSAWTGTNEKLFF
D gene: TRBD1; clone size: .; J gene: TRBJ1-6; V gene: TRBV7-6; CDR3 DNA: TGTGCCAGCACGGCCGGGACAGATAATTCACCCCTCCACTTT; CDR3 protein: CASTAGTDNSPLHF
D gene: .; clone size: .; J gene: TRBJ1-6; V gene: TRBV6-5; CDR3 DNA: TGTGCCAGCGGAGAGGGCTCACCCCTCCACTTT; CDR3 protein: CASGEGSPLHF
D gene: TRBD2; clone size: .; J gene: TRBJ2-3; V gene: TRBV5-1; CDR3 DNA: TGCGCCAGCAGCTCATCAGCGGGGGCCCGCACAGATACGCAGTATTTT; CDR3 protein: CASSSSAGARTDTQYF
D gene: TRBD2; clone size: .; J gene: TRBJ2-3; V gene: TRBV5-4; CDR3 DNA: TGTGCCAGCAGCTTAGGAGCGGGGGGAACAGATACGCAGTATTTT; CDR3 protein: CASSLGAGGTDTQYF
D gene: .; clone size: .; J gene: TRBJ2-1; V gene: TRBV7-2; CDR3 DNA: TGTGCCAGCAGCCCCGGGACTCTACCAGCTCGAGAGCAGTTCTTC; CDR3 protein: CASSPGTLPAREQFF
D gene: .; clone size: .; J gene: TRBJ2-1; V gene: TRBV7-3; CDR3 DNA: TGTGCCAGCAGCTTTGGGGCTGAGCAGTTCTTC; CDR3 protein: CASSFGAEQFF
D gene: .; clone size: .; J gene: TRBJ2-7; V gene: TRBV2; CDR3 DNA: TGTGCCAGCAGTGAAAGCGAGGGTTTCTCCTACGAGCAGTACTTC; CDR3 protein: CASSESEGFSYEQYF
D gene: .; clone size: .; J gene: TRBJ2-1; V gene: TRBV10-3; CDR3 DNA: TGTGCCATCGAGGAGCAGGCGGGGGCGGGAAATGAGCAGTTCTTC; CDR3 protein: CAIEEQAGAGNEQFF
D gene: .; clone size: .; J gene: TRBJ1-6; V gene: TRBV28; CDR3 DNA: TGTGCCAGCAGTTTACCCCTAGGCACCGGCGTTAATTCACCCCTCCACTTT; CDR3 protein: CASSLPLGTGVNSPLHF
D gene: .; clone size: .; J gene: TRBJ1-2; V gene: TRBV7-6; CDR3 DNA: TGTGCCAGCAGCCAATCAGGGGCAGGCTATGGCTACACCTTC; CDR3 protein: CASSQSGAGYGYTF
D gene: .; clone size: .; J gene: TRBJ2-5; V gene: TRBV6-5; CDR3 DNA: TGTGCCAGCAGTTACTCGGGCGGGGCCTCCCAAGAGACCCAGTACTTC; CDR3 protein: CASSYSGGASQETQYF
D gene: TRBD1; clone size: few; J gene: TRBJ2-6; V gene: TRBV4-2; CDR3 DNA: TGTGCCAGCAGCCAAGCGTCCGGGACAGGGGTATCTGGGGCCAACGTCCTGACTTTC; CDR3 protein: CASSQASGTGVSGANVLTF
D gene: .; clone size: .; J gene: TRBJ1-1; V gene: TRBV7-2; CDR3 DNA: TGTGCCAGCAGCACCTTACAAAACACTGAAGCTTTCTTT; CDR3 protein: CASSTLQNTEAFF
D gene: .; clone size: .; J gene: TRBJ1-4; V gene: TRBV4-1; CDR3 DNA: TGCGCCAGCAGCCAACCGTGGCGGCCTAATGAAAAACTGTTTTTT; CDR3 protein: CASSQPWRPNEKLFF
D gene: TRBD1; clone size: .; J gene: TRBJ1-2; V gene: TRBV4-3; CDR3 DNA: TGCGCCAGCAGCCCGGGGGACAGGCTCTATGGCTACACCTTC; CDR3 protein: CASSPGDRLYGYTF